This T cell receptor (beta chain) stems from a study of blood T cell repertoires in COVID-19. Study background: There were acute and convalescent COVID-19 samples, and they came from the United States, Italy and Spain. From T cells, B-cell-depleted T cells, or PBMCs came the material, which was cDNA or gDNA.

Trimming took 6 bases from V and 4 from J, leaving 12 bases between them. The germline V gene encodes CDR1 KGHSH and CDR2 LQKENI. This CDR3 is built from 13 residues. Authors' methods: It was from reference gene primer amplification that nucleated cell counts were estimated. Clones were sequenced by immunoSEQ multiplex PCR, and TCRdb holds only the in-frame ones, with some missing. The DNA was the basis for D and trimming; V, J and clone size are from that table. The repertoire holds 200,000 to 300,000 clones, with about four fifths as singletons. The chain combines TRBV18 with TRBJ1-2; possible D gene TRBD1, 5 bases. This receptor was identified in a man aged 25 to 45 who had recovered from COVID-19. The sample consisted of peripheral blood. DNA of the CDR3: TGTGCCAGCTCGGATGCGGGGGTCTATGGCTACACCTTC. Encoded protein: CASSDAGVYGYTF.